A single sample is the source of the 2 T cell receptor beta chains below, sequenced in a study of post-analysis software for immune sequencing data. Findings and caveats of the study: Among 4 or 5 TRBV segments more frequent in patients than controls were TRBV5-6, TRBV5-1 and TRBV20-1.

Tagging with unique molecular identifiers was a feature of the TCR beta cDNA libraries. MiXCR, applied by TCRdb to the PCR reads, yields one record per CDR3 protein. The sample has approximately 250,000 distinct CDR3 sequences; 35% to 40% are singletons. No antigen is known for these receptors. Sequencing used blood. Receptors were obtained from a girl aged 5-17 years with multiple sclerosis.

This clonotype turned up a few times. This chain joins TRBV27 and TRBJ2-2; a weak D match, TRBD2 (6 bases). With 4 bases removed from V and 2 bases from J, the gap between germline ends came to 8 bases. There are 14 residues in the CDR3. Per germline, CDR1 MNHEY and CDR2 SMNVEV (reference sequence). The CDR3 protein is CASSSGTNTGELFF. DNA for the CDR3: TGTGCCAGCAGTTCCGGGACTAACACCGGGGAGCTGTTTTTT.

This clonotype has a count of ten or more. The CDR3 region is CASSLQGAGDEQFF. CDR3 DNA sequence: TGTGCCAGCAGCTTACAGGGGGCCGGCGATGAGCAGTTCTTC. This rearrangement joins TRBV7-2 to TRBJ2-1; 8 nucleotides agree with TRBD1. V lost 2 bases to trimming and J lost 8 bases; unmatched junction nucleotides: 5. This CDR3 contains 14 residues. In germline, CDR1 is SGHTA, CDR2 FQGNSA.